The 3 T cell receptor beta chains in this list originate from one sample, sequenced in a study of memory CD4+ T cells and cytomegalovirus serostatus. This table comes from immunoSEQ multiplex PCR, and its TCRdb copy is limited to in-frame clones, with some not included. The sample comprises tens of thousands of clones, 65% to 80% of which are singletons, and roughly 0.63% rests with the top ten. Single viable CD3+CD4+CD8-CD45RO+ cells were sorted as the memory CD4+ T cells. Sequenced: memory CD4+ T cells from blood. Source of these receptors: an adult in good health and CMV-seronegative. Some clones in this sample may be carry-over from other donors' samples.

The chain combines TRBV10-3 with TRBJ1-5, with TRBD1 matching 7 bases. Germline CDR1 reads ENHRY; CDR2 reads SYGVKD. The J segment lost 1 base and the V segment lost 8 bases, leaving 8 bases of the junction unmatched. The CDR3 loop spans 15 amino acids. The CDR3 here is CAIGTGTESNQPQHF. In DNA, the CDR3 is TGTGCCATCGGGACCGGGACAGAAAGCAATCAGCCCCAGCATTTT.

The CDR3 sequence: CASSPRTGITGELFF. CDR3 coding DNA: TGTGCCAGCAGCCCGCGGACAGGGATCACCGGGGAGCTGTTTTTT. This chain joins TRBV7-9 and TRBJ2-2, with 8 positions matching TRBD1. Germline trimming cut 5 bases from V and 4 bases from J; bases unmatched to any gene: 6. Germline V gives CDR1 SEHNR, CDR2 FQNEAQ (reference sequence). CDR3 length equals 15 residues.

V and J are TRBV4-1 and TRBJ2-5, with 10 bases identical to TRBD1. Germline lookup yields CDR1 MGHRA and CDR2 YSYEKL. This CDR3 contains 17 residues. Germline trimming cut 0 bases from V and 5 bases from J; bases unmatched to any gene: 9. The CDR3 loop reads CASSQETDRGAAETQYF. DNA for the CDR3: TGCGCCAGCAGCCAAGAGACGGACAGGGGGGCCGCGGAGACCCAGTACTTC.